This TCR beta chain comes out of a study of memory B cells and T cells in multiple sclerosis. General study results and limits: Normalization was needed because clone-set size differences affected shared clonotype counts.

TCRdb keeps only in-frame clones here, not all; method: immunoSEQ multiplex PCR. The sample records around 7,600 clones, about 60% being singletons. This clone was observed a few times. Its specificity is not known. Germline V CDR1 and CDR2: SEHNR, FQNEAQ (reference sequence). This CDR3 is 18 amino acids long. V was pared by 4 bases and J by 3 bases, with 17 bases of the junction left unmatched. The sequenced sample consisted of memory (CD45RO+) CD8+ T cells from blood. V gene TRBV7-9 combines with J gene TRBJ2-7; TRBD2 matches 8 bases. The sequence derives from a human donor with multiple sclerosis. In DNA, the CDR3 is TGTGCCAGCAGCTCGTCCGCGGTAGCGGGGAGGCGTGTCTACGAGCAGTACTTC. This sequence encodes CASSSSAVAGRRVYEQYF.